These 2 T cell receptor beta chains were all obtained from the same sample, sequenced in a study of CXCR3 chemokines and chemotherapy response in bladder cancer. TCRdb reanalysed the PCR reads using MiXCR and keeps one entry per CDR3 protein. The sample holds about 5,000 distinct CDR3 sequences, roughly an eighth seen once. This sample was taken from a patient whose treatment included neoadjuvant chemotherapy. The receptor set was obtained from a human donor with bladder cancer that responded to neoadjuvant chemotherapy.

This clonotype appeared many times. The rearrangement joins TRBV29-1 to TRBJ2-1; D remains ambiguous. The V end lost 4 bases, the J end lost 6 bases, and 13 bases lay between the germline ends. This CDR3 has 13 residues. The germline gives CDR1 SQVTM, CDR2 ANQGSEA. CDR3 residues: CSVVRAPVNEQFF. In DNA form, the CDR3 reads TGCAGCGTTGTCCGTGCTCCGGTCAATGAGCAGTTCTTC.

This clonotype has a count of ten or more. The V and J genes are TRBV12-3 or TRBV12-4 and TRBJ2-1; 8 bases align to TRBD2. The CDR3 totals 15 residues. J gave up 3 bases and V 5 bases, and 6 bases lay outside the gene matches. CDR3 nucleotides: TGTGCCAGCAGTCCCCGACTAGCGCTCTACAATGAGCAGTTCTTC. Its protein is CASSPRLALYNEQFF.